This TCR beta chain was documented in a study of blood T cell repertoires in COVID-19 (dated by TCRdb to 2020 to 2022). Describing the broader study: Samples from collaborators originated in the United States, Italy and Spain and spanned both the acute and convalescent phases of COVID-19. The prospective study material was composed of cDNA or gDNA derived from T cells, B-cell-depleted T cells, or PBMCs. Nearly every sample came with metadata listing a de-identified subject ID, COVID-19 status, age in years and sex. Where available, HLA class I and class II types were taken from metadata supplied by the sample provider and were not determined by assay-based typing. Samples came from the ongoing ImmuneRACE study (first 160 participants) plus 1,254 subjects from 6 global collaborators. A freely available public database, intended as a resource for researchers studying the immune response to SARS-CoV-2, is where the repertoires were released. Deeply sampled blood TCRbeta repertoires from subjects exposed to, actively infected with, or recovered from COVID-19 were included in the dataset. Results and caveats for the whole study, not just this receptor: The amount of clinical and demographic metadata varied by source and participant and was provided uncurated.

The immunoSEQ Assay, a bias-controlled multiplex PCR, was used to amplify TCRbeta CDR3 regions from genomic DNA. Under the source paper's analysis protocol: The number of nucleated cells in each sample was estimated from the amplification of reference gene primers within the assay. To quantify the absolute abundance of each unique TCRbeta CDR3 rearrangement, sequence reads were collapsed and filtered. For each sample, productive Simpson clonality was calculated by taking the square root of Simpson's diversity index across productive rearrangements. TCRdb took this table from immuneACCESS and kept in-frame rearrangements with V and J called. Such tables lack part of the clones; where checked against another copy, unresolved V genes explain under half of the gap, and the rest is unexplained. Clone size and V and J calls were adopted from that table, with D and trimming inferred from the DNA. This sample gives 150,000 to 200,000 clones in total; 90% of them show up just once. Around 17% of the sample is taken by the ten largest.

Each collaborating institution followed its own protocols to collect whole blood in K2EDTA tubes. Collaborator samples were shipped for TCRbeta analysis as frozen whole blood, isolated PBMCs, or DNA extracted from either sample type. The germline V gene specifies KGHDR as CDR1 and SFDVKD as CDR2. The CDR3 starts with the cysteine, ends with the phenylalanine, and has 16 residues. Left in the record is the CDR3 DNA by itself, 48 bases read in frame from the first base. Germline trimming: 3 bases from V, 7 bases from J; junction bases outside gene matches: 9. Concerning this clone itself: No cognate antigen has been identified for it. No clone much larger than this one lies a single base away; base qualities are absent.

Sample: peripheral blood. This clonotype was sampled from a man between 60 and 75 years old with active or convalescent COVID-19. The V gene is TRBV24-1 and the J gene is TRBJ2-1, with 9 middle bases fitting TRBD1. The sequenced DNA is TGTGCCACCAGTGATGAGGACGGGACAGGGAGGAATGAGCAGTTCTTC. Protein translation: CATSDEDGTGRNEQFF.